The sample holds one count of the clone carrying this T cell receptor (beta chain). Original analysis: Scientists estimated how many nucleated cells there were by amplifying reference gene primers. TCRdb's table, derived via immunoSEQ multiplex PCR, lists solely in-frame clones and lacks some. V, J and clone size were drawn from that table, and D and trimming were deduced from the DNA. The sample consists of about 170,000 clones, about 86% of them appearing once. The CDR3 runs to 14 residues. V was cut by 0 bases and J by 4 bases, with 12 bases left in between. CDR1 and CDR2 from the germline V gene are SQVTM and ANQGSEA. The data were obtained in a study of blood T cell repertoires in COVID-19. Overall study: Acute and convalescent COVID-19 specimens originated in the United States, Italy and Spain. Sample material is recorded as cDNA or gDNA derived from T cells, B-cell-depleted T cells, or PBMCs.

The V and J genes are TRBV29-1 and TRBJ2-5; TRBD2 might be the D (6 bases). Sequencing used peripheral blood. The receptor was isolated from a woman at least 80 years old in a cohort sampled during active or convalescent COVID-19. The CDR3 region is CSVEDRGYPETQYF. The CDR3 DNA reads TGCAGCGTTGAAGATCGGGGGTACCCAGAGACCCAGTACTTC.